This T cell receptor (beta chain) was captured by sequencing in a study of technical replicates of blood from four donors. TCRdb's table, derived via immunoSEQ multiplex PCR, lists solely in-frame clones and lacks some. Here the sample spans roughly 100,000 clones, approximately 96% being singletons. The CDR3 totals 15 residues. V lost 4 bases and J lost 5; bases outside the gene matches: 11. Germline V gene lookup returns CDR1 SGHRS and CDR2 YFSETQ. The TCR sequence derives from a human donor in good health. The sequencing input was T cells isolated from PBMCs. This chain uses TRBV5-1 with TRBJ2-7; 8 bases fit TRBD1. The chain's CDR3 is CASSKLSGQVDEQYF. For the CDR3, the DNA is TGCGCCAGCAGCAAACTTTCGGGACAGGTGGACGAGCAGTACTTC.